This note documents a single T cell receptor (beta chain) sequence. The repertoire was sequenced with immunoSEQ multiplex PCR; TCRdb's copy has only in-frame clones and lacks some. Among about 400,000 clones listed, 86% were seen once. This CDR3 has 13 residues. The germline V gene encodes CDR1 GTSNPN and CDR2 SVGIG (reference sequence). V dropped 2 bases and J dropped 3 bases, with 8 bases sitting between them. These data are taken from a study of blood T cell repertoires in COVID-19. The sample comprised peripheral blood. This receptor was taken from a woman aged 55-69 years with COVID-19, enrolled during active disease. This sequence joins TRBV30 and TRBJ1-3; no clear D gene. CDR3 protein: CAWSLRGGNTIYF. CDR3 in DNA: TGTGCCTGGAGTCTCCGGGGTGGAAACACCATATATTTT.